This T cell receptor (beta chain) was recovered during a study of T-cell memory formation after mild COVID-19. Study as a whole: Clusters were largely donor specific. Study conclusions and caveats: There was no confirmation that second-wave clones peaking on day 37 were SARS-CoV-2 specific. Clones which contracted sat mainly in CM and EM if CD4+, and in EMRA if CD8+.

This CDR3 has 16 residues. Germline CDR1 is MGHRA and CDR2 is YSYEKL. With 3 bases removed from V and 2 bases from J, the gap between germline ends came to 16 bases. Concerning this clonotype itself: As yet, its antigen is unknown.

TCRdb used MiXCR to reprocess the 5' RACE reads, holding one entry per CDR3 protein. The sample contains roughly 620,000 distinct CDR3 sequences, more than 15% of which appear only once. The TCR originated in an adult woman who had mild COVID-19 (a few samples of this study predate the infection). Cell type and time point are not known. Input material: PBMCs or a T cell subset sorted from them (not recorded which). The V gene is TRBV4-1, the J gene TRBJ1-2; a possible D gene is TRBD1 (6 bases). The CDR3 loop reads CASSHPYRDTNYGYTF. CDR3 sequence (DNA): TGCGCCAGCAGCCATCCATACCGGGACACCAACTATGGCTACACCTTC.